The source of this T cell receptor (beta chain) is a study of blood T cells in healthy people across ages. J lost 14 bases, V lost 4 bases, and 14 bases had no gene match. CDR3 size: 15 residues. From germline, CDR1 is SGHAT and CDR2 FQNNGV. Primers used in a second PCR of roughly 6 to 12 cycles were a sample-barcoded 5' primer and a J-beta primer mix. Every cDNA was tagged by a template-switch adaptor with 12 random nucleotides. From the 5' RACE reads, TCRdb called clonotypes with MiXCR, one entry per CDR3 protein. The sample holds 870,000 or so distinct CDR3 sequences, under 30% seen once. Study conclusions and caveats: Unsorted PBMCs ruled out conclusive naive versus antigen-experienced comparison. For the donors, CMV status was unknown and possibly confounded expanded clonotype changes.

There are a few counts of this clonotype. Its antigen is currently unknown. The sequence was obtained from a woman of 80 years or more in good health. The sequenced sample was blood. V usage is TRBV11-2 and J usage is TRBJ1-6; 7 nucleotides line up with TRBD1. CDR3 in amino acids: CASSSLKTGLSSLHF. The CDR3 region has the DNA TGTGCCAGCAGCTCCCTAAAGACAGGGTTAAGCTCCCTCCACTTT. Supplemented by reference TRBV11-2 and TRBJ1-6, the full variable domain reads EAGVAQSPRYKIIEKRQSVAFWCNPISGHATLYWYQQILGQGPKLLIQFQNNGVVDDSQLPKDRFSAERLKGVDSTLKIQPAKLEDSAVYLCASSSLKTGLSSLHFGNGTRLTVT.